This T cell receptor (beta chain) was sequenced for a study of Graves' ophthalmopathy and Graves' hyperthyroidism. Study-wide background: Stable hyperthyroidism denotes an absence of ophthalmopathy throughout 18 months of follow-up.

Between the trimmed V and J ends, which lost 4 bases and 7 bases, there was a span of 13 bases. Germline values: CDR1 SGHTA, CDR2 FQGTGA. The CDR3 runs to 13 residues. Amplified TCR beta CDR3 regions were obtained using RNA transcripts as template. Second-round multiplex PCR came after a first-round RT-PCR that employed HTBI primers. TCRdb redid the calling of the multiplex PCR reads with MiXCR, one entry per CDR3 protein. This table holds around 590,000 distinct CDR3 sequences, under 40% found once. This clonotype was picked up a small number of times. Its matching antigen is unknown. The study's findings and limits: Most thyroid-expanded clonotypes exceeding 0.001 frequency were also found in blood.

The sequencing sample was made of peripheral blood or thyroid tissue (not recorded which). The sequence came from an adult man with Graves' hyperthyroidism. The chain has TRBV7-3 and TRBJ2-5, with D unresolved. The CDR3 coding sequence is TGTGCCAGCAGCTCCCCCACGCTATTGACCCAGTACTTC. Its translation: CASSSPTLLTQYF.